This TCR beta chain was observed in a study of a mutant IDH1 vaccine in newly diagnosed glioma. Overall study: Pretreatment consisted of radiotherapy, temozolomide, or both, with most receiving both. Study-wide results and caveats: Patients showed vaccine-induced immune responses at a rate of approximately 93%.

Trimming cost V 6 bases and J 7 bases, with 18 bases left between them. CDR1 is SQVTM, CDR2 ANQGSEA, per germline. The CDR3 extends over 14 amino acids. TCRdb keeps only in-frame clones here, not all; method: immunoSEQ multiplex PCR. Seen here are roughly 46,000 clones, 70% to 90% observed once, and the top ten hold about 2.2%. Regarding this clone: Antigen unknown.

Time point noted: baseline, week 1 (first vaccination visit). Treatment in this sample: pre-vaccination baseline after standard-of-care therapy. The receptor was isolated from a man aged 35 to 55 with glioma. This rearrangement joins TRBV29-1 to TRBJ1-4; D gene uncertain. Sequencing was performed on PBMCs, taken from a glioma patient treated with radiotherapy, temozolomide or both. CDR3 region: CSVSAGSTAEKLFF. CDR3 coding DNA: TGCAGCGTCTCAGCGGGGAGCACGGCTGAAAAACTGTTTTTT.